A selection of T cell receptor beta chains follows, all from one sample in a study of T cells in localized non-small cell lung cancer. The repertoire was sequenced with immunoSEQ multiplex PCR; TCRdb's copy has only in-frame clones and lacks some. The sample has 20,000 to 25,000 clones, 75% to 90% seen once; the top ten hold 22%. The starting material was PBMCs, obtained before any cancer treatment. The receptors derive from a man aged 40-75 years with stage II squamous cell lung carcinoma. Both conserved end residues are part of each CDR3. A D gene is named only where the DNA matches it firmly.

d_gene: .
j_gene: TRBJ1-2
v_gene: TRBV19
CDR3nt: TGTGCCAGTAGTGTCGGGACGTCTAACTATGGCTACACCTTC
CDR3aa: CASSVGTSNYGYTF

d_gene: TRBD2
j_gene: TRBJ2-1
v_gene: TRBV4-1
CDR3nt: TGCGCCAGCAGCCAAGATGGCGGGGGAGATTACAATGAGCAGTTCTTC
CDR3aa: CASSQDGGGDYNEQFF

d_gene: .
j_gene: TRBJ2-3
v_gene: TRBV7-7
CDR3nt: TGTGCCAGCAGCTTGGGACTGGACACAGATACGCAGTATTTT
CDR3aa: CASSLGLDTDTQYF

d_gene: .
j_gene: TRBJ2-5
v_gene: TRBV4-3
CDR3nt: TGCGCCAGCAGCCAAGACGGGGTGGGCAAGGAGACCCAGTACTTC
CDR3aa: CASSQDGVGKETQYF

d_gene: .
j_gene: TRBJ2-5
v_gene: TRBV5-1
CDR3nt: TGCGCCAGCAGCCGACAGGGTGGAGGGGAGACCCAGTACTTC
CDR3aa: CASSRQGGGETQYF

d_gene: .
j_gene: TRBJ1-5
v_gene: TRBV2
CDR3nt: TGTGCCAGCACCCCAGAAGGGGTTCAGCCCCAGCATTTT
CDR3aa: CASTPEGVQPQHF

d_gene: TRBD2
j_gene: TRBJ2-7
v_gene: TRBV18
CDR3nt: TGTGCCAGCTCACCGGGACTAGGTGAAAGGGGGGACGAGCAGTACTTC
CDR3aa: CASSPGLGERGDEQYF

d_gene: .
j_gene: TRBJ2-2
v_gene: TRBV4-1
CDR3nt: TGCGCCAGCAGCCAAGATGGAGCCACCGGGGAGCTGTTTTTT
CDR3aa: CASSQDGATGELFF

d_gene: .
j_gene: TRBJ1-2
v_gene: TRBV19
CDR3nt: TGTGCCAGTAGTATCTCCCGGAATCCTTATAACTATGGCTACACCTTC
CDR3aa: CASSISRNPYNYGYTF

d_gene: .
j_gene: TRBJ2-4
v_gene: TRBV11-3
CDR3nt: TGTGCCAGCAGCTTAAGGGGTTCTGGCATTCAGTACTTC
CDR3aa: CASSLRGSGIQYF

d_gene: .
j_gene: TRBJ1-1
v_gene: TRBV18
CDR3nt: TGTGCCAGCTCACCACCGGACAACACTGAAGCTTTCTTT
CDR3aa: CASSPPDNTEAFF

d_gene: TRBD1
j_gene: TRBJ2-7
v_gene: TRBV18
CDR3nt: TGTGCCAGCTCACCGACAGGGTTCGAGCAGTACTTC
CDR3aa: CASSPTGFEQYF